This T cell receptor beta chain was identified in a study of CD8 T cells in ankylosing spondylitis. For TCR beta, libraries came from quantitative 5'-RACE with molecular barcodes. MiXCR, run by TCRdb on the 5' RACE reads, gives a single entry per CDR3 protein. This sample has hundreds of thousands of distinct CDR3 sequences, with roughly 18% found just once. There are a few counts of this clonotype. What it binds is unknown. Study results and caveats: It appeared that ankylosing spondylitis blood was characterized by a TCR beta motif of fewer than 10 highly homologous variants.

The germline V gene has CDR1 SGHRS and CDR2 YFSETQ. V was clipped by 2 bases and J by 1 base, with 14 bases between them. The CDR3 has 16 residues. The TCR comes from a male donor with ankylosing spondylitis. The rearrangement uses TRBV5-1 and TRBJ2-3, with a weak D call TRBD2 (6 bases). Sequencing was carried out using blood, either unsorted or a sorted T cell fraction (not recorded which). Here the CDR3 DNA reads TGCGCCAGCAGCTTCACTGGAGGGCCGGGCACAGATACGCAGTATTTT. The encoded protein is CASSFTGGPGTDTQYF. Full variable domain (outside the CDR3, taken from reference TRBV5-1 and TRBJ2-3): KAGVTQTPRYLIKTRGQQVTLSCSPISGHRSVSWYQQTPGQGLQFLFEYFSETQRNKGNFPGRFSGRQFSNSRSEMNVSTLELGDSALYLCASSFTGGPGTDTQYFGPGTRLTVL.